These 32 T cell receptor beta chains originate from one sample sequenced in a study of cytomegalovirus exposure and HLA in healthy donors. The primer mix had 60 Vbeta and 13 Jbeta primers. TCRdb's table, derived via immunoSEQ multiplex PCR, lists solely in-frame clones and lacks some. The profile covers around 120,000 clones, with around 76% appearing a single time and approximately 28% taken by the ten largest. The specimen was PBMCs. These TCRs come from a man aged 55 to 70 in good health and CMV-seropositive.

The rearrangement joins TRBV5-4 to TRBJ2-7, with 7 bases matching TRBD1. The CDR3 loop spans 13 amino acids. Losses at the gene ends were 0 bases for V and 5 bases for J; bases not matched to a gene: 2. The germline V gene has CDR1 SGHNT and CDR2 YYREEE (reference sequence). The CDR3 region has the DNA TGTGCCAGCAGCTTGGTAGGGGGCGACGAGCAGTACTTC. Its translation is CASSLVGGDEQYF.

The V call is TRBV7-9, the J call TRBJ2-7; 7 nucleotides align to TRBD2. The CDR3 is 17 residues long. CDR1 is SEHNR, CDR2 FQNEAQ, per germline (reference sequence). After removal of 5 bases from V and 4 bases from J, the junction contained 17 bases not matched to a gene. The DNA of the CDR3 is TGTGCCAGCAGCACCCTTAGGGGTCTAGCGGTCGTTTACGAGCAGTACTTC. Translating gives CASSTLRGLAVVYEQYF.

V is TRBV6-1 and J is TRBJ1-5; D ambiguous. This CDR3 comprises 16 residues. Germline CDR1 is MNHNS and CDR2 is SASEGT. V was cut by 2 bases and J by 3 bases, with 14 bases left in between. The CDR3 nucleotides are TGTGCCAGCAGTGAAAGGACGGGGAAGGCCAATCAGCCCCAGCATTTT. It codes for CASSERTGKANQPQHF.

This clone occurred a few times. This rearrangement joins TRBV28 to TRBJ1-3, with TRBD1 identical over 11 bases. Losses at the gene ends were 4 bases for V and 8 bases for J; bases not matched to a gene: 16. This CDR3 is built from 18 residues. Per germline, CDR1 MDHEN and CDR2 SYDVKM. This CDR3 is CASSSPTGTGGFLDTIYF. CDR3 coding DNA: TGTGCCAGCAGTTCGCCTACCGGGACAGGGGGTTTTTTAGACACCATATATTTT.

The CDR3 DNA is TGTGCCAGCAGAGTGCAGGCAACGATGAACACTGAAGCTTTCTTT. Protein: CASRVQATMNTEAFF. V and J are TRBV2 and TRBJ1-1; the D is unclear. With 6 bases removed from V and 0 bases from J, the gap between germline ends came to 14 bases. The CDR3 extends over 15 amino acids. CDR1 and CDR2 (germline): SNHLY, FYNNEI.

Written as DNA, the CDR3 is TGTGCCAGCAGCTCAACGGGACAGGGGTTCCCAAATGAGCAGTTCTTC. It specifies CASSSTGQGFPNEQFF. The genes are TRBV5-8 and TRBJ2-1, with 10 bases matching TRBD1. Germline V gene data show CDR1 as SGHTS and CDR2 as YDEGEE. This CDR3 is built from 16 residues. The ends lost 3 bases at V and 7 bases at J; junction bases unmatched: 10.

The J gene is TRBJ2-3, the V gene TRBV12-5; 15 positions agree with TRBD2. This CDR3 comprises 16 residues. Trimming cost V 5 bases and J 5 bases; bases outside gene matches: 5. Germline V gene lookup returns CDR1 LGHNT and CDR2 FRNRAP. Here the CDR3 reads CASGLGGLAGGDTQYF. The CDR3 nucleotides are TGTGCTAGTGGTCTGGGGGGACTAGCGGGAGGAGATACGCAGTATTTT.

The V and J genes are TRBV5-1 and TRBJ1-1, with D possibly TRBD1 on 6 matching bases. CDR1 is SGHRS and CDR2 is YFSETQ in the germline V gene. The CDR3 runs to 16 residues. V lost 0 bases to trimming and J lost 1 base, with 13 bases between them. This CDR3 is CASSLGGGERNTEAFF. Here the CDR3 DNA reads TGCGCCAGCAGCTTGGGAGGGGGGGAGAGGAACACTGAAGCTTTCTTT. Full variable domain (remainder filled in from reference TRBV5-1 and TRBJ1-1): KAGVTQTPRYLIKTRGQQVTLSCSPISGHRSVSWYQQTPGQGLQFLFEYFSETQRNKGNFPGRFSGRQFSNSRSEMNVSTLELGDSALYLCASSLGGGERNTEAFFGQGTRLTVV.

J is TRBJ2-7 and V is TRBV20-1; no definite D call. This CDR3 comprises 11 residues. Germline V gene data show CDR1 as DFQATT and CDR2 as SNEGSKA (reference sequence). The ends were cut back, 4 bases at V and 5 bases at J, with 9 bases in the middle. The CDR3 spells CSAKRNHEQYF. The CDR3 DNA reads as TGCAGTGCTAAGAGAAACCACGAGCAGTACTTC.

This clone appeared a few times. This chain links TRBV18 with TRBJ2-7, with D possibly being TRBD2 (7 bases). V lost 3 bases to trimming and J lost 5 bases, with 11 bases between them. This CDR3 region has 13 residues. Germline V CDR1 and CDR2: KGHSH, LQKENI. CDR3: CASSPGGADEQYF. CDR3 coding DNA: TGTGCCAGCTCACCGGGGGGGGCGGACGAGCAGTACTTC.

J is TRBJ1-1 and V is TRBV5-4; the match to TRBD1 covers 7 bases. CDR3 length equals 12 residues. V dropped 3 bases and J dropped 11; count of bases not matched to a gene: 7. Germline V gives CDR1 SGHNT, CDR2 YYREEE (reference sequence). As DNA, the CDR3 is TGTGCCAGCAGCTCGGCGGGACAGTCCGCTTTCTTT. It specifies CASSSAGQSAFF.

V gene TRBV27 combines with J gene TRBJ1-1; 10 nucleotides align to TRBD1. Germline assignment: CDR1 MNHEY and CDR2 SMNVEV (reference sequence). CDR3 size: 14 residues. With V trimmed by 2 bases and J by 4 bases, 1 base remained unmatched. CDR3 region: CASSLRDRGTEAFF. CDR3 coding DNA: TGTGCCAGCAGTTTAAGGGACAGGGGCACTGAAGCTTTCTTT.

This chain connects TRBV7-2 to TRBJ2-3, with 7 bases identical to TRBD1. CDR1 is SGHTA, CDR2 FQGNSA, per germline. There are 15 residues in the CDR3. Germline trimming cut 0 bases from V and 3 bases from J; bases unmatched to any gene: 3. The CDR3 reads CASSLARDRTDTQYF. For the CDR3, the DNA is TGTGCCAGCAGCTTAGCCCGGGACAGAACAGATACGCAGTATTTT.

This sequence joins TRBV5-4 and TRBJ1-1; D gene unclear. Trimming pared 0 bases from V and 5 bases from J, leaving 11 bases between. The CDR3 sequence is 14 residues long. Per the germline V gene, CDR1 is SGHNT and CDR2 is YYREEE (reference sequence). The CDR3 sequence is CASSLDPPGTEAFF. CDR3 DNA sequence: TGTGCCAGCAGCTTGGACCCTCCGGGGACTGAAGCTTTCTTT.

This clone was observed a handful of times. The V call is TRBV30, the J call TRBJ2-1; D might be TRBD1 (7 bases). The V and J ends lost 1 base and 12 bases respectively, with 13 bases between them. This CDR3 has 12 amino acids. CDR1 is GTSNPN and CDR2 is SVGIG in the germline V gene (reference sequence). In nucleotides, the CDR3 is TGTGCCTGGAGTGAGACAGGGACTGGGCAGTTCTTC. Amino acids: CAWSETGTGQFF.

The genes are TRBV2 and TRBJ2-7; 8 nucleotides line up with TRBD2. Germline lookup yields CDR1 SNHLY and CDR2 FYNNEI. The CDR3 runs 15 residues. V gave up 4 bases and J gave up 5 bases; unmatched junction bases: 10. CDR3 in DNA: TGTGCCAGCAGTGTTCTCTCGGGAGGGCCCAACGAGCAGTACTTC. Encoded protein: CASSVLSGGPNEQYF.

The V gene is TRBV4-1, the J gene TRBJ2-3, with 7 bases matching TRBD2. The CDR3 loop spans 17 amino acids. J gave up 1 base and V 0 bases, and 7 bases lay outside the gene matches. Per germline, CDR1 MGHRA and CDR2 YSYEKL. Written as DNA, the CDR3 is TGCGCCAGCAGCCAAGATTCGGGGGGTTGGGGCACAGATACGCAGTATTTT. Translated: CASSQDSGGWGTDTQYF.

This clone has a handful of counts. The chain has TRBV5-5 and TRBJ1-6; a possible D gene is TRBD1 (6 bases). This CDR3 comprises 16 residues. The ends were cut back, 2 bases at V and 0 bases at J, with 9 bases in the middle. Per germline, CDR1 SGHKS and CDR2 YYEKEE (reference sequence). Written as DNA, the CDR3 is TGTGCCAGCAGCTTCGGACAGAGCTCCTATAATTCACCCCTCCACTTT. Its protein is CASSFGQSSYNSPLHF.

The J gene is TRBJ1-1, the V gene TRBV5-1; D is possibly TRBD1 (5 bases). Per the germline V gene, CDR1 is SGHRS and CDR2 is YFSETQ. Trimming left V 0 bases short and J 3 bases short, with 9 bases between. This CDR3 comprises 14 residues. For the CDR3, the DNA is TGCGCCAGCAGCTTGGATCAGGGCTACACTGAAGCTTTCTTT. Residues: CASSLDQGYTEAFF.

V and J are TRBV7-9 and TRBJ2-7; 8 nucleotides line up with TRBD1. Germline trimming cut 3 bases from V and 6 bases from J; bases unmatched to any gene: 7. Germline V lookup: CDR1 SEHNR, CDR2 FQNEAQ (reference sequence). CDR3 length: 14 residues. The CDR3 DNA follows: TGTGCCAGCAGCTTTCCGGGACAGGAGGGCGAGCAGTACTTC. Translating it yields CASSFPGQEGEQYF.

This clone appeared a few times. The chain has TRBV9 and TRBJ1-3; TRBD1 might be the D (5 bases). CDR1 and CDR2 from the germline V gene are SGDLS and YYNGEE. The CDR3 is 15 amino acids. V lost 3 bases, J lost 4 bases, and 14 bases lay in between. The CDR3 spells CASSGRTPVGNTIYF. The CDR3, as DNA: TGTGCCAGCAGCGGAAGGACACCCGTAGGAAACACCATATATTTT.

This chain uses TRBV9 with TRBJ1-2; D not resolved. The CDR3 is 17 amino acids. The germline V gene has CDR1 SGDLS and CDR2 YYNGEE. The ends were cut back, 0 bases at V and 4 bases at J, with 19 bases in the middle. CDR3 bases: TGTGCCAGCAGCGTAGCCCAGGCCGCCTCCTCTGGCTATGGCTACACCTTC. This codes for CASSVAQAASSGYGYTF.

The V call is TRBV7-2, the J call TRBJ2-7, with D perhaps TRBD2 (6 bases). V was pared by 2 bases and J by 2 bases, with 10 bases between. Germline loops: CDR1 SGHTA, CDR2 FQGNSA. The CDR3 length is 14 residues. Here the CDR3 DNA reads TGTGCCAGCAGCTTACGGAGGGTGGCCTACGAGCAGTACTTC. Protein sequence: CASSLRRVAYEQYF.

A few counts support this clone. One end of the junction is discordant with germline, which a read error may explain. The chain is built from TRBV6-1 and TRBJ2-2, with 8 positions matching TRBD1. The CDR3 contains 11 residues. CDR1 MNHNS and CDR2 SASEGT come from the germline V gene. CDR3 coding DNA: TGTGCCAGCAGGCTACAGGGGGTGCTGTTTTTT. This codes for CASRLQGVLFF.

This chain uses TRBV6-1 with TRBJ2-5, with 10 nucleotides matching TRBD1. CDR3 size: 12 residues. Unmatched junction bases numbered 1, after V lost 5 bases and J lost 7 bases. Germline-derived CDR1 and CDR2 are MNHNS and SASEGT. The CDR3, as DNA: TGTGCCAGCAGTCGGACAGGGGGGACCCAGTACTTC. Amino acids: CASSRTGGTQYF.

A note on this clone: The junction does not match germline at one end; this may be a read error. The CDR3 nucleotides read TGTGCCACCAGCAGAGACATCACAGGGTACGTCAAAAACAGTCAGTACTTC. This codes for CATSRDITGYVKNSQYF. The V and J genes are TRBV15 and TRBJ2-4; the D gene is possibly TRBD1 (6 bases). The germline CDR1 and CDR2 sequences are LNHNV and YYDKDF (reference sequence). The length of the CDR3 is 17 residues.

Of note for this clone: A junction boundary mismatches the germline segment, possibly from a read error. At the DNA level, this CDR3 is encoded by other sequences in the same sample as well. The chain recombines TRBV5-4 with TRBJ1-1, with D possibly matching TRBD1 (5 bases). Germline CDR1 SGHNT, CDR2 YYREEE (reference sequence). This CDR3 comprises 13 residues. For the CDR3, the DNA is TGTGCCAGCAGCTTCGACAGAAACACTGAGGCTTTCTTT. As protein: CASSFDRNTEAFF. The whole variable domain, filled in from reference TRBV5-4 and TRBJ1-1, reads ETGVTQSPTHLIKTRGQQVTLRCSSQSGHNTVSWYQQALGQGPQFIFQYYREEENGRGNFPPRFSGLQFPNYSSELNVNALELDDSALYLCASSFDRNTEAFFGQGTRLTVV.

This clone was detected only once. This chain uses TRBV5-8 with TRBJ1-1; 8 nucleotides agree with TRBD1. CDR3 length: 15 amino acids. V shed 2 bases, J shed 4 bases, and the junction held 7 bases outside the gene matches. Germline assignment: CDR1 SGHTS and CDR2 YDEGEE. CDR3 DNA sequence: TGTGCCAGCAGCTTCCAGGGGGCGAAGACCACTGAAGCTTTCTTT. Protein product: CASSFQGAKTTEAFF.

This chain joins TRBV6-1 and TRBJ1-5; D gene ambiguous. The CDR3 loop spans 13 amino acids. Germline CDR1 is MNHNS and CDR2 is SASEGT. V lost 2 bases, J lost 4 bases, and 6 bases lay in between. CDR3 sequence reads: CASSEQDNQPQHF. The CDR3 bases are TGTGCCAGCAGTGAACAGGATAATCAGCCCCAGCATTTT.

This clone was found a few times. J is TRBJ1-1 and V is TRBV29-1; D gene ambiguous. This CDR3 contains 11 residues. Germline values: CDR1 SQVTM, CDR2 ANQGSEA. V gave up 5 bases and J gave up 0 bases, with 4 bases separating them. The CDR3 loop reads CSVRVNTEAFF. The CDR3 coding sequence is TGCAGCGTTCGCGTGAACACTGAAGCTTTCTTT.

There are a few counts of this clone. The chain uses TRBV27 and TRBJ2-7, with TRBD2 matching 15 bases. V gave up 5 bases and J gave up 6 bases; unmatched junction bases: 5. The CDR3 runs to 15 residues. Germline CDR1 reads MNHEY; CDR2 reads SMNVEV (reference sequence). The CDR3 loop reads CASSPRTSGRVEQYF. The CDR3 coding sequence is TGTGCCAGCAGTCCCAGGACTAGCGGGAGGGTCGAGCAGTACTTC.

This clone was seen a handful of times. The chain has TRBV9 and TRBJ1-5, with D uncertain. Trimming took 1 base from V and 6 from J, leaving 11 bases between them. The CDR3 contains 14 residues. The germline gives CDR1 SGDLS, CDR2 YYNGEE. The chain's CDR3 is CASSVYDSGQPQHF. Written as DNA, the CDR3 is TGTGCCAGCAGCGTATACGATAGTGGTCAGCCCCAGCATTTT.